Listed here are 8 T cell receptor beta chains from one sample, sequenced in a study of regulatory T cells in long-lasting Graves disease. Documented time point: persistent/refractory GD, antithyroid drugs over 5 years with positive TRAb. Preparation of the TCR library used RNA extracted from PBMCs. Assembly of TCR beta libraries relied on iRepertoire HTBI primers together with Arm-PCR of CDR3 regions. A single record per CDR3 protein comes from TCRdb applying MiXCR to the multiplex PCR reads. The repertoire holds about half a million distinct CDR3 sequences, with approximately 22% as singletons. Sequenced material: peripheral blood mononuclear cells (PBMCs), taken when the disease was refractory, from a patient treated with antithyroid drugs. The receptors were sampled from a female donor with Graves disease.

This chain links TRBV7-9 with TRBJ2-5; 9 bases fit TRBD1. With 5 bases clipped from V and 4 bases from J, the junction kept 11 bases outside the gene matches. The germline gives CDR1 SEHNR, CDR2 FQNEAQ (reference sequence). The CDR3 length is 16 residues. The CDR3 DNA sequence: TGTGCCAGCAGCCACAAACCGGGACAGGGAAGAGAGACCCAGTACTTC. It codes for CASSHKPGQGRETQYF.

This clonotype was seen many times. CDR3 amino acids: CASRPGTGNEKLFF. DNA for the CDR3: TGTGCCAGCAGACCCGGGACCGGAAATGAAAAACTGTTTTTT. The rearrangement uses TRBV11-3 and TRBJ1-4; a possible D gene is TRBD1 (5 bases). V was cut by 6 bases and J by 5 bases, with 13 bases left in between. Germline V gene sequence: CDR1 SGHNT, CDR2 YENEEA. There are 14 residues in the CDR3.

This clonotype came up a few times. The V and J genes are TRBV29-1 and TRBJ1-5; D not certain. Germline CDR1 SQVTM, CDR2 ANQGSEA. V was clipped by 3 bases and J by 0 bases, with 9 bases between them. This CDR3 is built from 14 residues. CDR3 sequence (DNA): TGCAGCGTTGATGGGTCAGGTAGCAATCAGCCCCAGCATTTT. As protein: CSVDGSGSNQPQHF. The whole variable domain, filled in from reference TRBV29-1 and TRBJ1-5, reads SAVISQKPSRDICQRGTSLTIQCQVDSQVTMMFWYRQQPGQSLTLIATANQGSEATYESGFVIDKFPISRPNLTFSTLTVSNMSPEDSSIYLCSVDGSGSNQPQHFGDGTRLSIL.

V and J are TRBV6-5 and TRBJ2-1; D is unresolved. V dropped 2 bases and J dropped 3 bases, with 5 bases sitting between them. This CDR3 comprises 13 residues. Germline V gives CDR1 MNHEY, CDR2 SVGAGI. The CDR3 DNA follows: TGTGCCAGCAGTTACGGGAACTACAATGAGCAGTTCTTC. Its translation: CASSYGNYNEQFF.

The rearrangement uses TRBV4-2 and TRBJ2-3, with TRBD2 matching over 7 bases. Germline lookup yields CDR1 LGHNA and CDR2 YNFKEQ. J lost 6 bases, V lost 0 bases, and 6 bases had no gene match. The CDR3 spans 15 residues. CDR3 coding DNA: TGTGCCAGCAGCCAAGATCGGCGGGGAGGGGATACGCAGTATTTT. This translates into CASSQDRRGGDTQYF.

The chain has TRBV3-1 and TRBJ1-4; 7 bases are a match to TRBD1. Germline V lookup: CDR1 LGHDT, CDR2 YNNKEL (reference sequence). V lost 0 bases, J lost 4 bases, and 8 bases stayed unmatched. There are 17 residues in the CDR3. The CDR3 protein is CASSQEPRTGYNEKLFF. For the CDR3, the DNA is TGTGCCAGCAGCCAAGAACCCAGGACAGGTTATAATGAAAAACTGTTTTTT.

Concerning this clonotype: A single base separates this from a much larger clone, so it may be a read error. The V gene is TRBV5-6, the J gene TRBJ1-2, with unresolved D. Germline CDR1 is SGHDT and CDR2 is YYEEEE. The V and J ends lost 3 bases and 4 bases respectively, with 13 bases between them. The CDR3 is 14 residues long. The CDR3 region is CASSSILESYGYTF. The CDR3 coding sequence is TGTGCCAGCAGCTCAATCTTGGAATCCTATGGCTACACCTTC.

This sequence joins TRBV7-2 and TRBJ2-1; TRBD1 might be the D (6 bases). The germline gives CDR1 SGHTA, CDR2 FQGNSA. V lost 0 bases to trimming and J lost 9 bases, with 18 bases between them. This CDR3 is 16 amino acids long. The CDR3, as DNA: TGTGCCAGCAGCTTAGCCCTGGGGGCTAACGGTGGTGAGCAGTTCTTC. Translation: CASSLALGANGGEQFF.